One TCR beta chain is described in this entry. Its target is not known. This sample is drawn from a study of OX40 agonist ivuxolimab in advanced cancers. About the study: Patients with prior anti-PD-1, anti-PD-L1 or anti-CTLA-4 therapy were eligible; approximately 37% had some. Study conclusions and caveats: Some patients who did not respond also had low normalized T-cell clonal expansion.

V lost 3 bases to trimming and J lost 5 bases, with 4 bases between them. This CDR3 comprises 11 residues. Germline loops: CDR1 SNHLY, CDR2 FYNNEI. Repertoires were generated with immunoSEQ multiplex PCR, while TCRdb's copy carries only in-frame clones and drops some. The sample lists some 22,000 clones, roughly 88% occurring once. Sample: CD4+ or CD8+ T cells sorted from blood, taken in a trial of the OX40 agonist ivuxolimab. The chain links TRBV2 to TRBJ2-5, with D unclear. This TCR came from an adult with an advanced solid tumor such as melanoma, head and neck, liver or kidney cancer. In DNA, the CDR3 is TGTGCCAGCAGTGAGAGGGAGACCCAGTACTTC. Protein: CASSERETQYF.